The rows below give T cell receptor beta chains drawn from one sample of a study of T cell changes during pregnancy in multiple sclerosis. Sequencing used immunoSEQ multiplex PCR; TCRdb keeps in-frame clones, though not all of them. The table lists fewer than 60,000 clones, approximately 90% of them singletons. Sequencing used CD4+ T cells from peripheral blood mononuclear cells, obtained after pregnancy. The receptors shown here come from a female donor with multiple sclerosis, enrolled in a pregnancy study. Each CDR3 is given with its conserved first and last residue. The D gene is left open where the match is weak.

TRBV15	TRBD1	TRBJ1-5	TGTGCCACCAGCAGAGGATCCCAGGGGGCGAATCAGCCCCAGCATTTT	CATSRGSQGANQPQHF
TRBV7-2	TRBD2	TRBJ2-1	TGTGCCAGCAGCTTAGCGGCGACTAGCGGGAGGAGGGATGAGCAGTTCTTC	CASSLAATSGRRDEQFF
TRBV5-6	NA	TRBJ2-2	TGTGCCAGCAGCCTGGGGGGGCGGATCGGGGAGCTGTTTTTT	CASSLGGRIGELFF
TRBV27	TRBD1	TRBJ1-5	TGTGCCAGCAGAACCAACCGGGACAGTAGTCAGCCCCAGCATTTT	CASRTNRDSSQPQHF
TRBV6-5	NA	TRBJ1-4	TGTGCCAGCAGTTTGGATTCGGGTGAAAAACTGTTTTTT	CASSLDSGEKLFF
TRBV11-2	TRBD2	TRBJ2-5	TGTGCCAGCAGCTTATCGGCGGGGGGCGAGACCCAGTACTTC	CASSLSAGGETQYF
TRBV29-1	TRBD1	TRBJ1-2	TGCAGCGTGGAGGGACAGCTTTATGGCTACACCTTC	CSVEGQLYGYTF
TRBV5-6	NA	TRBJ2-2	TGTGCCAGCACCAAATTCGGGGAGCTGTTTTTT	CASTKFGELFF
TRBV2	NA	TRBJ1-3	TGTGCCAGCGAGGTTGGGGGCCGCTCTGGAAACACCATATATTTT	CASEVGGRSGNTIYF
TRBV5-4	TRBD2	TRBJ2-3	TGTGCCAGCACCCCTAGCGGCCCCACAGATACGCAGTATTTT	CASTPSGPTDTQYF
TRBV4-1	TRBD1	TRBJ2-7	TGCGCCAGCAGCCGGGAACAGGGGCGAGACTACGAGCAGTACTTC	CASSREQGRDYEQYF
TRBV30	NA	TRBJ2-7	TGTGCCTCAGGACTGAGCTCCTACGAGCAGTACTTC	CASGLSSYEQYF
TRBV27	NA	TRBJ2-1	TGTGCCAGCAGTCTCCTCAGGGTGGGTGAGCAGTTCTTC	CASSLLRVGEQFF
TRBV27	NA	TRBJ1-3	TGTGCCAGCAGTTCCCTCCGGGACACCAGAAACACCATATATTTT	CASSSLRDTRNTIYF
TRBV2	NA	TRBJ2-3	TGTGCCAGCAGGACGACGGGTAGCACAGATACGCAGTATTTT	CASRTTGSTDTQYF
TRBV2	NA	TRBJ2-5	TGTGCCAGTAGTGGCGGAATCCAAGAGACCCAGTACTTC	CASSGGIQETQYF
TRBV6-6	TRBD2	TRBJ2-3	TGTGCCAGCAGACCAACGGGACTAACCACAGATACGCAGTATTTT	CASRPTGLTTDTQYF
TRBV4-1	TRBD2	TRBJ2-5	TGCGCCAGCAGCCTTCTCAGCGGGGGGGCCGACCAAGAGACCCAGTACTTC	CASSLLSGGADQETQYF
TRBV10-2	NA	TRBJ1-1	TGCGCCAGCAGTGAGCCCTCCCACACTGAAGCTTTCTTT	CASSEPSHTEAFF
TRBV18	NA	TRBJ1-1	TGTGCCAGCTCACCACCGGGGGCGATCGGGACTGAAGCTTTCTTT	CASSPPGAIGTEAFF
TRBV18	TRBD1	TRBJ1-1	TGTGCCAGCTCACAAGGGACAGGGGGTGAAGCTTTCTTT	CASSQGTGGEAFF
TRBV7-6	NA	TRBJ1-5	TGTGCCAGCAGCTTAGCGCTTTCTGGGAGTCAGCCCCAGCATTTT	CASSLALSGSQPQHF
TRBV9	TRBD1	TRBJ2-7	TGTGCCAGCAGACACCCGACAGGGGGTTTGTACGAGCAGTACTTC	CASRHPTGGLYEQYF
TRBV9	TRBD2	TRBJ2-1	TGTGCCAGCAGCGTCTTAGCGGGAGGCTACAATGAGCAGTTCTTC	CASSVLAGGYNEQFF
TRBV7-2	TRBD2	TRBJ2-2	TGTGCCAGCAGCTTAGTTGGTAGCGGGAGAGGCCCCGGGGAGCTGTTTTTT	CASSLVGSGRGPGELFF
TRBV6-5	NA	TRBJ1-1	TGTGCCAGCAGATATACCACCGATGAGACTGAAGCTTTCTTT	CASRYTTDETEAFF
TRBV7-9	TRBD2	TRBJ2-3	TGTGCCAGCAGCCCGCTGGGGGGGTTCCCCACAGATACGCAGTATTTT	CASSPLGGFPTDTQYF